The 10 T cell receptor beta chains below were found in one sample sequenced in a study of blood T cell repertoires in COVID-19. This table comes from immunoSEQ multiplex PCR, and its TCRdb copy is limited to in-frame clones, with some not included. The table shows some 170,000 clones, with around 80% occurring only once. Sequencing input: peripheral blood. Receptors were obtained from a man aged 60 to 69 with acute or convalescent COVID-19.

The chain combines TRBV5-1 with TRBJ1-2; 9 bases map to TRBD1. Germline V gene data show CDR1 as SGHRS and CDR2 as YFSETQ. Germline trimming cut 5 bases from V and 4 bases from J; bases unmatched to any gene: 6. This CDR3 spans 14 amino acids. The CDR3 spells CASRPGTGSYGYTF. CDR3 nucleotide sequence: TGCGCCAGCAGACCTGGGACAGGGAGCTATGGCTACACCTTC. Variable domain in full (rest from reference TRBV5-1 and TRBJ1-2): KAGVTQTPRYLIKTRGQQVTLSCSPISGHRSVSWYQQTPGQGLQFLFEYFSETQRNKGNFPGRFSGRQFSNSRSEMNVSTLELGDSALYLCASRPGTGSYGYTFGSGTRLTVV.

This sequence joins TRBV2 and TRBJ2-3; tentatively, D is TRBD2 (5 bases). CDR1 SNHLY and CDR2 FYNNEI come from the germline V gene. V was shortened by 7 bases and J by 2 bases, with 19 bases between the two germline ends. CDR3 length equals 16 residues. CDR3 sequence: CASNPRGGPYTDTQYF. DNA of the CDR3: TGTGCCAGCAACCCCCGCGGCGGGCCCTACACAGATACGCAGTATTTT.

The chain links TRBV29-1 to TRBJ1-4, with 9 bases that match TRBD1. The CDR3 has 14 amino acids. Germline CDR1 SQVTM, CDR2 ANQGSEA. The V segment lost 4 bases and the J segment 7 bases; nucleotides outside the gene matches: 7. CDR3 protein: CSVAPQGASEKLFF. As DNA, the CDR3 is TGCAGCGTTGCCCCACAGGGGGCGTCTGAAAAACTGTTTTTT.

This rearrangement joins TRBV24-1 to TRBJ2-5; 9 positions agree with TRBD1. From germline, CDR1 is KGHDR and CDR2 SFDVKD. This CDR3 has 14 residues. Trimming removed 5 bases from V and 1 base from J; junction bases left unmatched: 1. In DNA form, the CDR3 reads TGTGCCACCAGTGTGACAGGGGGCCAAGAGACCCAGTACTTC. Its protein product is CATSVTGGQETQYF.

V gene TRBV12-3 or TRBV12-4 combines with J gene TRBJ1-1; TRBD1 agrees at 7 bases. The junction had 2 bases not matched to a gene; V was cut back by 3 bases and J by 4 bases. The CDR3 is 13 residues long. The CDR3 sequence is CASSFRGLTEAFF. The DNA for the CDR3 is TGTGCCAGCAGTTTTAGGGGGCTCACTGAAGCTTTCTTT.

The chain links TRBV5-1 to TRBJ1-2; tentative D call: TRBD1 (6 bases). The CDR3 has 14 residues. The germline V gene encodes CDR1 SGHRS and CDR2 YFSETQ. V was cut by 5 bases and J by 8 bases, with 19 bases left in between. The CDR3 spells CASSQTGFYTGYTF. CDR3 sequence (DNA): TGCGCCAGCAGTCAAACAGGGTTTTATACGGGCTACACCTTC.

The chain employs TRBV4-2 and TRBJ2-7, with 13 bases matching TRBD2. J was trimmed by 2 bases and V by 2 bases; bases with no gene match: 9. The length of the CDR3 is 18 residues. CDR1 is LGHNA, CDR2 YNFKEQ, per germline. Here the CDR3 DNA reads TGTGCCAGCAGCCAATCCAGACTAGCGGGGGGCCTTGCCTACGAGCAGTACTTC. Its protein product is CASSQSRLAGGLAYEQYF.

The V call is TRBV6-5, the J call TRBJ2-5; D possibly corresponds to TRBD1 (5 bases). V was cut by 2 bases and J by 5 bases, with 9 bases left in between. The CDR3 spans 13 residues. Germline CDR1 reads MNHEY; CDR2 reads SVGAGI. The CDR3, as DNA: TGTGCCAGCAGTTACCCAGGGTGGGAGACCCAGTACTTC. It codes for CASSYPGWETQYF.

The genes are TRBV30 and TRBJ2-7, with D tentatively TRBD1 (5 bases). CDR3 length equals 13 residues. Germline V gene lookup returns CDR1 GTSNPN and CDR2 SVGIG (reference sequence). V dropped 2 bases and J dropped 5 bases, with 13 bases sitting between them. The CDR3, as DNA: TGTGCCTGGAGTTTACAGGATAATGACGAGCAGTACTTC. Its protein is CAWSLQDNDEQYF.

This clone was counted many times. The CDR3 protein is CASSSPDAGGISAGYTF. The CDR3 DNA reads TGCGCCAGCAGCTCTCCGGATGCAGGGGGCATTTCAGCCGGCTACACCTTC. This chain connects TRBV5-1 to TRBJ1-2; 8 bases agree with TRBD1. The CDR3 has 17 amino acids. Germline values: CDR1 SGHRS, CDR2 YFSETQ. V trimming: 3 bases; J trimming: 8 bases; junction bases outside the gene matches: 18.